The 23 T cell receptor beta chains presented below share a single source sample, sequenced in a study of cytomegalovirus exposure and HLA in healthy donors. Vbeta (60) and Jbeta (13) primers were used in the PCR. Assay: immunoSEQ multiplex PCR; the TCRdb copy retains only in-frame clones and omits some. The profile covers around 150,000 clones, with around 74% appearing a single time and roughly 1.4% taken by the ten largest. Material for sequencing was PBMCs. The origin of the receptors is a woman between 25 and 40 years old in good health and CMV-seronegative.

The chain uses TRBV21-1 and TRBJ2-7; TRBD1, as called in the table, went unchecked against the DNA. TRBV21-1 is annotated as a pseudogene. The CDR3 is 13 amino acids. The CDR3 region is CASTRTGWHEQYF. The CDR3 DNA sequence: TGTGCCAGCACGAGGACAGGGTGGCACGAGCAGTACTTC.

V gene TRBV9 combines with J gene TRBJ2-3; TRBD2 aligns across 9 bases. After removal of 2 bases from V and 2 bases from J, the junction contained 15 bases not matched to a gene. Germline lookup yields CDR1 SGDLS and CDR2 YYNGEE. This CDR3 spans 19 amino acids. The CDR3 DNA sequence: TGTGCCAGCAGCGTTAGGCCCTGGGCTAGCGGGGACTACACAGATACGCAGTATTTT. It codes for CASSVRPWASGDYTDTQYF.

The V and J genes are TRBV6-5 and TRBJ2-7; tentatively, D is TRBD1 (5 bases). Per the germline V gene, CDR1 is MNHEY and CDR2 is SVGAGI. The CDR3 extends over 13 amino acids. V was shortened by 9 bases and J by 0 bases, with 12 bases between the two germline ends. In DNA form, the CDR3 reads TGTGCCAGAGGCAGGCAGGGCTCCTACGAGCAGTACTTC. Translating it yields CARGRQGSYEQYF.

The genes are TRBV9 and TRBJ2-1; no firm D call. V shed 0 bases and J shed 9 bases, with 7 bases lying between them. The CDR3 runs to 12 residues. In germline, CDR1 is SGDLS, CDR2 YYNGEE. The CDR3 DNA reads TGTGCCAGCAGCGTAGGGCTCTCTGAGCAGTTCTTC. Translating gives CASSVGLSEQFF.

V is TRBV5-1 and J is TRBJ1-1; perhaps TRBD1 as D (6 bases). The CDR3 is 16 residues long. With 3 bases removed from V and 6 bases from J, the gap between germline ends came to 21 bases. Germline V gene data show CDR1 as SGHRS and CDR2 as YFSETQ. DNA of the CDR3: TGCGCCAGCAGCTGGAAGGGAGGGGGAGGCACGGCTGAAGCTTTCTTT. Its protein is CASSWKGGGGTAEAFF.

The chain combines TRBV6-1 with TRBJ2-7, with a tentative D call TRBD2 (7 bases). Deletions cut 6 bases from V and 4 bases from J, with 16 bases between. The CDR3 extends over 14 amino acids. In germline, CDR1 is MNHNS, CDR2 SASEGT. The CDR3 DNA is TGTGCCAGCAGCAAGGGGGGGAGTCTGTACGAGCAGTACTTC. This codes for CASSKGGSLYEQYF.

The gene calls are TRBV18 and TRBJ1-5, with D tentatively TRBD1 (6 bases). V lost 3 bases and J 5 bases, leaving 8 bases between the germline ends. This CDR3 is built from 13 residues. Germline-derived CDR1 and CDR2 are KGHSH and LQKENI. Here the CDR3 DNA reads TGTGCCAGCTCACCGGACAGTTATCAGCCCCAGCATTTT. Translated: CASSPDSYQPQHF.

This chain links TRBV6-6 with TRBJ1-2; 8 bases match TRBD1. With 7 bases clipped from V and 6 bases from J, the junction kept 13 bases outside the gene matches. Germline V gives CDR1 MNHNY, CDR2 SVGAGI (reference sequence). CDR3 size: 15 residues. Written as DNA, the CDR3 is TGTGCCAGCACTTCATTACAGGGGGGTGAGAATGGCTACACCTTC. Protein product: CASTSLQGGENGYTF.

The J gene is TRBJ1-2, the V gene TRBV5-4; 8 positions agree with TRBD1. The CDR3 totals 15 residues. In germline, CDR1 is SGHNT, CDR2 YYREEE (reference sequence). After removal of 2 bases from V and 5 bases from J, the junction contained 8 bases not matched to a gene. The CDR3 nucleotides are TGTGCCAGCAGCTTAAGACAGGGGATGCTTTATGGCTACACCTTC. This gives the protein CASSLRQGMLYGYTF.

The V gene is TRBV27, the J gene TRBJ1-5, with 10 bases fitting TRBD1. J gave up 6 bases and V 2 bases, and 10 bases lay outside the gene matches. The germline V gene has CDR1 MNHEY and CDR2 SMNVEV (reference sequence). The CDR3 runs 17 residues. CDR3 nucleotide sequence: TGTGCCAGCAGTTTAGTAGGGGACAGGGGCCGAGGTCAGCCCCAGCATTTT. Encoded protein: CASSLVGDRGRGQPQHF.

CDR3 nucleotide sequence: TGTGCCTGGAGTACCCGGCGGGGGCGAAGCTATGGCTACACCTTC. This encodes CAWSTRRGRSYGYTF. The chain employs TRBV30 and TRBJ1-2; D might be TRBD1 (6 bases). In germline, CDR1 is GTSNPN, CDR2 SVGIG (reference sequence). This CDR3 contains 15 residues. V was pared by 2 bases and J by 4 bases, with 17 bases between.

The sample holds a few counts of this clone. The genes are TRBV5-8 and TRBJ1-4; D uncertain. Germline V CDR1 and CDR2: SGHTS, YDEGEE. The CDR3 runs 15 residues. V shed 4 bases and J shed 0 bases, with 10 bases lying between them. CDR3 DNA: TGTGCCAGCAGCCTAGACGGCGCAACTAATGAAAAACTGTTTTTT. This codes for CASSLDGATNEKLFF. The full variable domain, with the rest looked up from reference TRBV5-8 and TRBJ1-4, is EAGVTQSPTHLIKTRGQQATLRCSPISGHTSVYWYQQALGLGLQFLLWYDEGEERNRGNFPPRFSGRQFPNYSSELNVNALELEDSALYLCASSLDGATNEKLFFGSGTQLSVL.

The rearrangement links TRBV20-1 to TRBJ1-2; D not certain. The V end lost 3 bases, the J end lost 5 bases, and 7 bases lay between the germline ends. Germline CDR1 is DFQATT and CDR2 is SNEGSKA (reference sequence). This CDR3 comprises 11 residues. CDR3 residues: CSASSSYGYTF. The CDR3 DNA is TGCAGTGCTAGCAGTTCTTATGGCTACACCTTC.

The V and J genes are TRBV7-8 and TRBJ2-1, with TRBD2 as a possible D gene (7 bases). Germline-derived CDR1 and CDR2 are SGHVS and FQNEAQ. The length of the CDR3 is 13 residues. With 1 base removed from V and 10 bases from J, the gap between germline ends came to 11 bases. Here the CDR3 DNA reads TGTGCCAGCAGCTTAGTCGGGGGGCAGGAGCAGTTCTTC. Amino acid sequence: CASSLVGGQEQFF.

The genes are TRBV28 and TRBJ1-1; the D gene is possibly TRBD1 (5 bases). V gave up 5 bases and J gave up 4 bases, with 17 bases separating them. Germline lookup yields CDR1 MDHEN and CDR2 SYDVKM. There are 15 residues in the CDR3. CDR3 nucleotides: TGTGCCAGCAGTCCGTACCCAGGGCTGGCCACTGAAGCTTTCTTT. It encodes CASSPYPGLATEAFF.

This chain links TRBV27 with TRBJ2-7; perhaps TRBD1 as D (7 bases). CDR3 length: 16 residues. V was cut by 6 bases and J by 4 bases, with 22 bases left in between. Germline V gene sequence: CDR1 MNHEY, CDR2 SMNVEV (reference sequence). The CDR3 DNA is TGTGCCAGCAGCCCCTCTCCGGGGGACAGCCCTTACGAGCAGTACTTC. Protein sequence: CASSPSPGDSPYEQYF.

A single count supports this clone. This chain uses TRBV7-9 with TRBJ2-2; D possibly corresponds to TRBD1 (5 bases). The CDR3 consists of 13 residues. Germline V gives CDR1 SEHNR, CDR2 FQNEAQ (reference sequence). With 10 bases removed from V and 3 bases from J, the gap between germline ends came to 12 bases. CDR3 DNA sequence: TGTGCCACCGAGACAGCGTACACCGGGGAGCTGTTTTTT. Amino acid sequence: CATETAYTGELFF.

The J gene is TRBJ1-1, the V gene TRBV5-6; D possibly corresponds to TRBD1 (5 bases). The CDR3 runs to 14 residues. Germline-derived CDR1 and CDR2 are SGHDT and YYEEEE. V lost 4 bases and J 9 bases, leaving 19 bases between the germline ends. The CDR3 nucleotides are TGTGCCAGCAGCCCGGCTACAGCCCCAGGGAAAGCTTTCTTT. This gives the protein CASSPATAPGKAFF.

The V call is TRBV2, the J call TRBJ2-2; 9 bases align to TRBD1. Trimming at V came to 6 bases and at J to 2 bases, leaving 4 bases not matched to a gene. The CDR3 is made up of 15 amino acids. Germline V gives CDR1 SNHLY, CDR2 FYNNEI. The CDR3 nucleotides read TGTGCCAGCAGCGTACAGGGGGCAAACACCGGGGAGCTGTTTTTT. Translated: CASSVQGANTGELFF. The whole variable domain, filled in from reference TRBV2 and TRBJ2-2, reads EPEVTQTPSHQVTQMGQEVILRCVPISNHLYFYWYRQILGQKVEFLVSFYNNEISEKSEIFDDQFSVERPDGSNFTLKIRSTKLEDSAMYFCASSVQGANTGELFFGEGSRLTVL.

The V call is TRBV5-1, the J call TRBJ2-5; D may be TRBD2 (6 bases). Trimming pared 5 bases from V and 4 bases from J, leaving 18 bases between. Per the germline V gene, CDR1 is SGHRS and CDR2 is YFSETQ. The CDR3 spans 15 residues. This CDR3 is CASRSGGSEIETQYF. DNA for the CDR3: TGCGCCAGCAGGTCTGGGGGGTCCGAAATAGAGACCCAGTACTTC.

V usage is TRBV5-1 and J usage is TRBJ1-3; D call uncertain. The V end was cut by 4 bases, the J end by 3 bases, with 8 bases between. The CDR3 runs 13 residues. Germline values: CDR1 SGHRS, CDR2 YFSETQ. CDR3 DNA: TGCGCCAGCAGCCCGGGGAGTGGAAACACCATATATTTT. The encoded protein is CASSPGSGNTIYF.

V is TRBV7-9 and J is TRBJ1-6; 10 nucleotides match TRBD1. CDR1 and CDR2 from the germline V gene are SEHNR and FQNEAQ (reference sequence). Trimming cost V 5 bases and J 9 bases; bases outside gene matches: 7. This CDR3 comprises 15 residues. CDR3 sequence (DNA): TGTGCCAGCAGCCCACCAGGGACAGGGGCTTCACCCCTCCACTTT. It codes for CASSPPGTGASPLHF. Filled out from reference TRBV7-9 and TRBJ1-6, the complete variable domain reads DTGVSQNPRHKITKRGQNVTFRCDPISEHNRLYWYRQTLGQGPEFLTYFQNEAQLEKSRLLSDRFSAERPKGSFSTLEIQRTEQGDSAMYLCASSPPGTGASPLHFGNGTRLTVT.

This sequence joins TRBV19 and TRBJ2-7; 11 bases map to TRBD1. V trimming: 6 bases; J trimming: 5 bases; junction bases outside the gene matches: 6. The germline V gene has CDR1 LNHDA and CDR2 SQIVND (reference sequence). This CDR3 is 14 amino acids long. Here the CDR3 reads CASRDRGHSNEQYF. CDR3 nucleotide sequence: TGTGCCAGTAGGGACAGGGGGCATTCCAACGAGCAGTACTTC.